Presented here are 7 T cell receptor beta chains from one specimen sequenced in a study of cytomegalovirus exposure and HLA in healthy donors. The PCR contained 60 Vbeta and 13 Jbeta primers. Data came from immunoSEQ multiplex PCR; TCRdb stores just in-frame clones and leaves some out. The data hold about 240,000 clones, with about 80% observed a single time. The sample consisted of PBMCs. These receptor sequences come from a middle-aged woman in good health and CMV-seropositive.

DNA for the CDR3: TGTGCCAGCAGCTTGGTTGCGGGGGGCACAGATACGCAGTATTTT. Translation: CASSLVAGGTDTQYF. V gene TRBV5-6 combines with J gene TRBJ2-3, with TRBD2 identical over 7 bases. The CDR3 is made up of 15 amino acids. Losses at the gene ends were 0 bases for V and 1 base for J; bases not matched to a gene: 2. CDR1 SGHDT and CDR2 YYEEEE come from the germline V gene.

This clone has only a few counts. The gene calls are TRBV7-2 and TRBJ2-7, with 10 positions matching TRBD2. Unmatched junction bases numbered 3, after V lost 6 bases and J lost 4 bases. This CDR3 is 13 amino acids long. Germline assignment: CDR1 SGHTA and CDR2 FQGNSA. The CDR3 nucleotides are TGTGCCAGCAGGAGAGCGGGGGGGTACGAGCAGTACTTC. Translation: CASRRAGGYEQYF.

This clone was seen more than once but under ten times. V gene TRBV10-1 combines with J gene TRBJ2-1; D is unclear. Germline CDR1 WNHNN, CDR2 SYGVQD (reference sequence). The CDR3 spans 11 residues. Trimming shortened V by 3 bases and J by 14 bases, and 11 bases separated the two germline ends. CDR3 protein: CASSDDSTEFF. The DNA of the CDR3 is TGCGCCAGCAGTGATGACTCGACCGAGTTCTTC.

The chain carries TRBV9 and TRBJ2-1; no firm D call. The CDR3 spans 13 residues. V lost 0 bases and J 3 bases, leaving 4 bases between the germline ends. Germline-derived CDR1 and CDR2 are SGDLS and YYNGEE. The CDR3 loop is CASSVDYYNEQFF. CDR3 coding DNA: TGTGCCAGCAGCGTAGACTACTACAATGAGCAGTTCTTC.

The CDR3 nucleotides read TGTGCCAGCAGACCCGGACTAGCGGGAGGCGATGAGCAGTTCTTC. Its translation is CASRPGLAGGDEQFF. The rearrangement links TRBV27 to TRBJ2-1, with TRBD2 matching over 14 bases. Germline loops: CDR1 MNHEY, CDR2 SMNVEV (reference sequence). There are 15 residues in the CDR3. V dropped 6 bases and J dropped 8; count of bases not matched to a gene: 6.

The chain has TRBV27 and TRBJ2-7, with 8 bases aligning to TRBD1. Germline V gives CDR1 MNHEY, CDR2 SMNVEV (reference sequence). The CDR3 runs 15 residues. Unmatched junction bases numbered 8, after V lost 5 bases and J lost 2 bases. CDR3 in amino acids: CASSPRGQVTYEQYF. The CDR3, as DNA: TGTGCCAGCAGTCCCAGGGGACAGGTGACCTACGAGCAGTACTTC.

The genes are TRBV19 and TRBJ2-1; TRBD2 agrees at 8 bases. This CDR3 is 15 amino acids long. Germline CDR1 is LNHDA and CDR2 is SQIVND (reference sequence). V gave up 3 bases and J gave up 4 bases; unmatched junction bases: 5. The CDR3 protein is CASSIRGGTYNEQFF. The DNA for the CDR3 is TGTGCCAGTAGTATCCGGGGGGGGACTTACAATGAGCAGTTCTTC. Full variable domain (missing parts from reference TRBV19 and TRBJ2-1): DGGITQSPKYLFRKEGQNVTLSCEQNLNHDAMYWYRQDPGQGLRLIYYSQIVNDFQKGDIAEGYSVSREKKESFPLTVTSAQKNPTAFYLCASSIRGGTYNEQFFGPGTRLTVL.